Each of the 11 T cell receptor beta chains below was sequenced from the same sample in a study of blood T cell repertoires in COVID-19. The method was immunoSEQ multiplex PCR; TCRdb's version includes in-frame clones alone and lacks a portion of them. The sample records 150,000 or so clones, about 81% being singletons. The sample consisted of peripheral blood. Receptors originate from a human donor in a cohort sampled during active COVID-19.

The rearrangement uses TRBV19 and TRBJ1-5; D gene ambiguous. CDR3 length: 13 amino acids. Trimming took 2 bases from V and 4 from J, leaving 6 bases between them. The germline gives CDR1 LNHDA, CDR2 SQIVND (reference sequence). For the CDR3, the DNA is TGTGCCAGTAGTATACAGGATAATCAGCCCCAGCATTTT. This codes for CASSIQDNQPQHF.

The chain couples TRBV27 to TRBJ1-1, with 7 bases that match TRBD1. The V and J ends lost 6 bases and 5 bases, in that order; junction bases with no gene match: 12. CDR1 is MNHEY and CDR2 is SMNVEV in the germline V gene (reference sequence). The CDR3 length is 15 residues. This CDR3 is CASSWERGRKTEAFF. DNA for the CDR3: TGTGCCAGCAGCTGGGAGAGGGGGCGAAAGACTGAAGCTTTCTTT.

The V call is TRBV2, the J call TRBJ2-2; D might be TRBD2 (7 bases). V shed 10 bases and J shed 5 bases, with 20 bases lying between them. This CDR3 is built from 15 residues. CDR1 and CDR2 from the germline V gene are SNHLY and FYNNEI. In DNA form, the CDR3 reads TGTGCCACCTCAGGACTAGGGGGAAAGACCGGGGAGCTGTTTTTT. Protein sequence: CATSGLGGKTGELFF.

CDR3 loop: CASSWGQGIGTDTQYF. CDR3 sequence (DNA): TGTGCCAGCAGCTGGGGACAGGGGATAGGGACAGATACGCAGTATTTT. The chain combines TRBV7-2 with TRBJ2-3; 10 bases fit TRBD1. J lost 3 bases, V lost 4 bases, and 7 bases had no gene match. Germline V CDR1 and CDR2: SGHTA, FQGNSA. This CDR3 spans 16 amino acids.

V is TRBV5-1 and J is TRBJ1-2; D is possibly TRBD1 (5 bases). The CDR3 runs to 14 residues. V gave up 0 bases and J gave up 5 bases, with 11 bases separating them. Looked up from germline, CDR1 is SGHRS and CDR2 is YFSETQ. CDR3 residues: CASSLVVGGYGYTF. CDR3 DNA sequence: TGCGCCAGCAGCTTGGTAGTGGGGGGGTATGGCTACACCTTC.

The rearrangement uses TRBV4-3 and TRBJ1-3, with D possibly TRBD1 on 6 matching bases. V lost 0 bases, J lost 4 bases, and 13 bases lay in between. The germline V gene encodes CDR1 LGHNA and CDR2 YSLEER. The CDR3 has 16 amino acids. The CDR3, as DNA: TGCGCCAGCAGCCAAGATTTACCAGGGGTGGGAAACACCATATATTTT. Translating it yields CASSQDLPGVGNTIYF.

Of note for this clone: One junction end does not reproduce the germline sequence, and a read error may be involved. This chain's CDR3 is CASSRGPYTEQFF. In DNA, the CDR3 is TGCGCCAGCAGTAGGGGCCCTTACACTGAGCAGTTCTTC. This chain connects TRBV4-1 to TRBJ2-1; D is possibly TRBD1 (5 bases). In germline, CDR1 is MGHRA, CDR2 YSYEKL. There are 13 residues in the CDR3.

Written as DNA, the CDR3 is TGTGCCAGCAGTTTTTCGGGACTAGCCCGAGGAAACGAGCAGTACTTC. This gives the protein CASSFSGLARGNEQYF. This chain uses TRBV27 with TRBJ2-7; TRBD2 matches at 9 bases. This CDR3 has 16 amino acids. V lost 3 bases and J lost 5; bases outside the gene matches: 11. Looked up from germline, CDR1 is MNHEY and CDR2 is SMNVEV (reference sequence).

J is TRBJ1-5 and V is TRBV28; maybe TRBD1 (6 bases). Germline assignment: CDR1 MDHEN and CDR2 SYDVKM. Between the trimmed V and J ends, which lost 10 bases and 5 bases, there was a span of 21 bases. The CDR3 runs to 15 residues. The CDR3 nucleotides are TGTGCCATCGGGGAGACCCAGAGGGGGTATCAGCCCCAGCATTTT. Translated: CAIGETQRGYQPQHF.

V gene TRBV6-5 combines with J gene TRBJ1-3, with 9 nucleotides matching TRBD1. V was clipped by 6 bases and J by 7 bases; unmatched bases: 10. The CDR3 runs 15 residues. Germline values: CDR1 MNHEY, CDR2 SVGAGI. CDR3 sequence (DNA): TGTGCCAGCAGCCCCACCGGGACAGGGTCCAACACCATATATTTT. The encoded protein is CASSPTGTGSNTIYF.

This chain links TRBV27 with TRBJ2-5; 11 bases are shared with TRBD2. The CDR3 consists of 15 residues. Trimming took 2 bases from V and 4 from J; bases not matched to a gene: 3. Germline loops: CDR1 MNHEY, CDR2 SMNVEV (reference sequence). CDR3 sequence reads: CASSLNSGGAETQYF. CDR3 sequence (DNA): TGTGCCAGCAGTTTAAATAGCGGGGGGGCAGAGACCCAGTACTTC.